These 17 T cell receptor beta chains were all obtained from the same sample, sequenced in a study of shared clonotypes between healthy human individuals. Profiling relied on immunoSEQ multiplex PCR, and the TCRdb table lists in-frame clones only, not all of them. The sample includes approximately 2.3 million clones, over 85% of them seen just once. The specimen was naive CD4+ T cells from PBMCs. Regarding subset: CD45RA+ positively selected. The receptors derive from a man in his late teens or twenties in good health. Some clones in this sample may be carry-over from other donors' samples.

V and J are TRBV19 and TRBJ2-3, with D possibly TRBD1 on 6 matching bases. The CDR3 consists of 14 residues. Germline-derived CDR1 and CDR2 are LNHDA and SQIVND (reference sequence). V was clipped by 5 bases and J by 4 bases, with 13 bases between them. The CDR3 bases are TGTGCCAGTAGTCCACAGGGTAGCCCAGATACGCAGTATTTT. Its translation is CASSPQGSPDTQYF. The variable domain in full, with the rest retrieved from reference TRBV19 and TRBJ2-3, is DGGITQSPKYLFRKEGQNVTLSCEQNLNHDAMYWYRQDPGQGLRLIYYSQIVNDFQKGDIAEGYSVSREKKESFPLTVTSAQKNPTAFYLCASSPQGSPDTQYFGPGTRLTVL.

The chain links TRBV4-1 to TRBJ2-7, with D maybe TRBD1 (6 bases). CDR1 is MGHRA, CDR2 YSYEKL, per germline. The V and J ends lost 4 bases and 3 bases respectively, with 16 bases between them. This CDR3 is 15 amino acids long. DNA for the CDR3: TGCGCCAGCAGCCCTCTCCTCAGGGGAAACTACGAGCAGTACTTC. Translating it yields CASSPLLRGNYEQYF.

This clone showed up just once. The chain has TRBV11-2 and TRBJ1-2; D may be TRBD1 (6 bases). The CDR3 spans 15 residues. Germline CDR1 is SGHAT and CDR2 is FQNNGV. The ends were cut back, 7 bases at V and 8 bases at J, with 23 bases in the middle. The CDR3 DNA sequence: TGTGCCAGCACCACGCCCAGACAGGTGGAAGGCGGCTACACCTTC. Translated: CASTTPRQVEGGYTF.

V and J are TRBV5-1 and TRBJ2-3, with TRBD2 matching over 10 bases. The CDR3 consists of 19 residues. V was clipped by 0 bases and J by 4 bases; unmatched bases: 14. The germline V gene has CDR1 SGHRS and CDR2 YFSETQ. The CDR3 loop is CASSLAFSSGGKGADTQYF. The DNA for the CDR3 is TGCGCCAGCAGCTTGGCCTTTTCTAGCGGGGGCAAAGGGGCAGATACGCAGTATTTT.

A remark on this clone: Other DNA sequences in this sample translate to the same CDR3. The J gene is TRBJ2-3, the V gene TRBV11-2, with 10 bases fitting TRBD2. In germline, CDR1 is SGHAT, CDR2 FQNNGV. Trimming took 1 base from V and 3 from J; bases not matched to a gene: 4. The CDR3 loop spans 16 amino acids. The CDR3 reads CASSLGLAGRTDTQYF. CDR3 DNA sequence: TGTGCCAGCAGCTTAGGACTAGCGGGCAGAACAGATACGCAGTATTTT. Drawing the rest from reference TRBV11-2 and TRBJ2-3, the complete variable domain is EAGVAQSPRYKIIEKRQSVAFWCNPISGHATLYWYQQILGQGPKLLIQFQNNGVVDDSQLPKDRFSAERLKGVDSTLKIQPAKLEDSAVYLCASSLGLAGRTDTQYFGPGTRLTVL.

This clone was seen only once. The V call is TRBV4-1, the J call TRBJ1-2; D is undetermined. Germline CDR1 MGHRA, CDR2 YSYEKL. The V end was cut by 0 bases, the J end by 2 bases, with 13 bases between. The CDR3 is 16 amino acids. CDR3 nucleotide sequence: TGCGCCAGCAGCCAAGATTGGGCCCCGGTGAACTATGGCTACACCTTC. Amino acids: CASSQDWAPVNYGYTF.

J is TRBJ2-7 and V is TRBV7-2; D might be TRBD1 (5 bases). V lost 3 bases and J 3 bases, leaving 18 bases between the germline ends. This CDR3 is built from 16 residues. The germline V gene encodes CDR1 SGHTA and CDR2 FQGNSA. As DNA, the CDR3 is TGTGCCAGCAGCTTGGGTTCTCGGATAAGGGGCTACGAGCAGTACTTC. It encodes CASSLGSRIRGYEQYF.

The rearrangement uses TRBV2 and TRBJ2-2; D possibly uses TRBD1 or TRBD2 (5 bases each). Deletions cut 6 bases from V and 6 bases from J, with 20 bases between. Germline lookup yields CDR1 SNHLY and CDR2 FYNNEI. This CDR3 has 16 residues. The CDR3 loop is CASRIRGSRDAGELFF. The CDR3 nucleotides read TGTGCCAGCAGAATCCGGGGCTCACGAGACGCCGGGGAGCTGTTTTTT.

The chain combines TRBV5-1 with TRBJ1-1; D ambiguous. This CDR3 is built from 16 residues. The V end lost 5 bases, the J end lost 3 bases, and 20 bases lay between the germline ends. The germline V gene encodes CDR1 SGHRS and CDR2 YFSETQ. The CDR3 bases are TGCGCCAGCAGAATAGGAGGGTTTGGCTCAGACACTGAAGCTTTCTTT. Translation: CASRIGGFGSDTEAFF. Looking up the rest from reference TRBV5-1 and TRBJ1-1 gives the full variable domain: KAGVTQTPRYLIKTRGQQVTLSCSPISGHRSVSWYQQTPGQGLQFLFEYFSETQRNKGNFPGRFSGRQFSNSRSEMNVSTLELGDSALYLCASRIGGFGSDTEAFFGQGTRLTVV.

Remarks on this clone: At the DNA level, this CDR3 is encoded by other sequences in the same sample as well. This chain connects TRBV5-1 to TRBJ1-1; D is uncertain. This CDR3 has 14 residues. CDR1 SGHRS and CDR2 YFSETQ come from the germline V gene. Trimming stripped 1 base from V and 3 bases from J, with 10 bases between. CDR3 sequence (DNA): TGCGCCAGCAGCTTGCGAGGGTCGGACACTGAAGCTTTCTTT. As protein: CASSLRGSDTEAFF. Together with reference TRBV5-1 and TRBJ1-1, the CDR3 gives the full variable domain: KAGVTQTPRYLIKTRGQQVTLSCSPISGHRSVSWYQQTPGQGLQFLFEYFSETQRNKGNFPGRFSGRQFSNSRSEMNVSTLELGDSALYLCASSLRGSDTEAFFGQGTRLTVV.

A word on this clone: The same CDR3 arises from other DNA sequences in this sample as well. In DNA, the CDR3 is TGCGCCAGCTCCCCGGACAGCCAAGAGACCCAGTACTTC. Translating gives CASSPDSQETQYF. The chain uses TRBV5-1 and TRBJ2-5, with D possibly matching TRBD1 (6 bases). Germline CDR1 and CDR2: SGHRS and YFSETQ. The length of the CDR3 is 13 residues. Trimming stripped 7 bases from V and 1 base from J, with 11 bases between.

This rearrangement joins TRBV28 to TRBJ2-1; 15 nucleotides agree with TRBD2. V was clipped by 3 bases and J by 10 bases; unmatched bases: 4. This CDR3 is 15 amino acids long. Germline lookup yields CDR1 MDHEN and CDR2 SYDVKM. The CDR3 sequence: CASSLGLAGGREQFF. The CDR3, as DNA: TGTGCCAGCAGTTTGGGACTAGCGGGAGGTAGGGAGCAGTTCTTC.

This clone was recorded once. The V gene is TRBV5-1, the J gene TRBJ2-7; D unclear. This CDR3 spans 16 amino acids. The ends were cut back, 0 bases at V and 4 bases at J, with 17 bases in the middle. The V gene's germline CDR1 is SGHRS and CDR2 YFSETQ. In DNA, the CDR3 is TGCGCCAGCAGCTTGGCCATGGTAGCTTCAGTATACGAGCAGTACTTC. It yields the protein CASSLAMVASVYEQYF.

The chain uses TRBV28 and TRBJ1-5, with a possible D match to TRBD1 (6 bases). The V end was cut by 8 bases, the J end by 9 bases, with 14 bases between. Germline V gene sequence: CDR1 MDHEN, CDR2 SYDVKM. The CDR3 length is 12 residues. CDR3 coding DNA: TGTGCCAGCGGACAGCGTGAATCGCCCCAGCATTTT. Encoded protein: CASGQRESPQHF.

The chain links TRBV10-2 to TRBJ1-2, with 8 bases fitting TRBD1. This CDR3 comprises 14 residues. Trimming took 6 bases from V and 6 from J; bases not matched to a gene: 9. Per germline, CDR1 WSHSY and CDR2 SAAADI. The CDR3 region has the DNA TGCGCCAGCAGGGCGACAGGGGCGGCCGATGGCTACACCTTC. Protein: CASRATGAADGYTF.

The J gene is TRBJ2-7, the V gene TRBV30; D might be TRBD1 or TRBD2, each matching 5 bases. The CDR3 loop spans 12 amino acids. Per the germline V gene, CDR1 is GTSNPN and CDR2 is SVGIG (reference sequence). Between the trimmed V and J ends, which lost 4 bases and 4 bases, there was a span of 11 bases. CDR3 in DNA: TGTGCCTGGATACGGGACGAATACGAGCAGTACTTC. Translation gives CAWIRDEYEQYF.

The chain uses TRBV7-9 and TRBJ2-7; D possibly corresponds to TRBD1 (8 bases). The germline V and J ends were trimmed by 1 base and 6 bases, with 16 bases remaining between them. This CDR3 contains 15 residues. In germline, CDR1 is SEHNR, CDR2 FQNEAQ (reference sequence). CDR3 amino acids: CASSLGQGRGAEQYF. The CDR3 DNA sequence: TGTGCCAGCAGCTTAGGACAGGGGAGGGGAGCCGAGCAGTACTTC.